This is a list of T cell receptor beta chains from one sample in a study of blood T cell repertoires in COVID-19. The repertoire was sequenced with immunoSEQ multiplex PCR; TCRdb's copy has only in-frame clones and lacks some. The repertoire holds approximately 260,000 clones, with approximately 87% as singletons. Source material: peripheral blood. The receptors were sampled from a human donor in a cohort sampled during active COVID-19. CDR3s include the opening cysteine and the closing phenylalanine or tryptophan. A D gene is named only where the DNA matches it firmly. Some rows have no size entry. The others give once, few or many, or a class for an expanded clone.

TRBJ2-7 . TRBV19 . CASTDTYEQYF TGTGCCAGCACTGACACCTACGAGCAGTACTTC
TRBJ2-1 once TRBV5-5 . CASSLAGGEQFF TGTGCCAGCAGCTTGGCGGGGGGCGAGCAGTTCTTC
TRBJ2-7 . TRBV11-3 . CASSLSANHEQYF TGTGCCAGCAGCTTGAGCGCAAACCACGAGCAGTACTTC
TRBJ2-1 . TRBV9 TRBD2 CASSGASGRAEEQFF TGTGCCAGCAGTGGGGCTAGCGGGAGGGCGGAGGAGCAGTTCTTC
TRBJ1-1 . TRBV18 TRBD1 CASSPTGGNTEAFF TGTGCCAGCTCACCGACAGGGGGAAACACTGAAGCTTTCTTT
TRBJ1-5 few TRBV28 TRBD1 CASSPDRGNQPQHF TGTGCCAGCAGCCCGGACAGGGGCAATCAGCCCCAGCATTTT
TRBJ1-3 . TRBV6-2/TRBV6-3 . CASSSIGVYGNTIYF TGTGCCAGCAGTTCGATCGGGGTTTATGGAAACACCATATATTTT
TRBJ2-7 . TRBV6-5 . CASSRRTFSYEQYF TGTGCCAGCAGTCGCCGGACTTTCTCCTACGAGCAGTACTTC
TRBJ2-5 once TRBV5-6 . CASRMRGGQETQYF TGTGCCAGCCGAATGAGGGGAGGCCAAGAGACCCAGTACTTC
TRBJ2-7 . TRBV27 TRBD2 CASSLSVLAGYYEQYF TGTGCCAGCAGTTTATCGGTACTAGCGGGGTACTACGAGCAGTACTTC
TRBJ2-4 . TRBV19 TRBD2 CASSRRTSGGAATKNIQYF TGTGCCAGTAGTAGGAGGACTAGCGGGGGGGCTGCGACCAAAAACATTCAGTACTTC
TRBJ2-7 once TRBV6-1 TRBD2 CASSDRRLAVSYEQYF TGTGCCAGCAGTGATAGGAGACTAGCGGTATCCTACGAGCAGTACTTC
TRBJ2-2 . TRBV3-1/TRBV3-2 TRBD2 CASSQTLAGVNTGELFF TGTGCCAGCAGCCAAACACTAGCGGGGGTAAACACCGGGGAGCTGTTTTTT
TRBJ2-5 . TRBV7-2 . CASSSLMETQYF TGTGCCAGCAGCTCCCTAATGGAGACCCAGTACTTC
TRBJ2-7 . TRBV19 TRBD1 CASGTGGTSGEQYF TGTGCCAGTGGGACAGGGGGCACCTCGGGCGAGCAGTACTTC
TRBJ2-7 . TRBV2 . CASSGTAITLEQYF TGTGCCAGCAGTGGGACAGCCATCACCCTCGAGCAGTACTTC
TRBJ2-2 . TRBV3-1/TRBV3-2 . CASSQDKGQGPGELFF TGTGCCAGCAGCCAAGATAAGGGTCAGGGGCCCGGGGAGCTGTTTTTT
TRBJ1-1 . TRBV7-9 . CASSPVKERKNTEAFF TGTGCCAGCAGCCCAGTGAAGGAGCGGAAGAACACTGAAGCTTTCTTT
TRBJ2-7 . TRBV28 TRBD1 CASRGTGGSYEQYF TGTGCCAGCAGGGGGACAGGGGGTTCCTACGAGCAGTACTTC
TRBJ2-7 . TRBV11-2 . CASSPQGIGVSYEQYF TGTGCCAGCAGCCCCCAGGGGATAGGGGTATCCTACGAGCAGTACTTC
TRBJ2-2 once TRBV19 . CASSQLVGELFF TGTGCCAGTAGCCAGTTGGTCGGGGAGCTGTTTTTT
TRBJ1-4 . TRBV25-1 . CASSRLSNEKLFF TGTGCCAGCAGTAGACTGAGTAATGAAAAACTGTTTTTT
TRBJ2-7 . TRBV5-1 . CASSLGQGLAVSYEQYF TGCGCCAGCAGCCTGGGTCAGGGGCTAGCGGTTTCCTACGAGCAGTACTTC
TRBJ2-1 . TRBV9 TRBD2 CASSVGPSGLLNEQFF TGTGCCAGCAGCGTAGGCCCTAGCGGGCTTTTAAATGAGCAGTTCTTC
TRBJ2-1 . TRBV3-1/TRBV3-2 TRBD1 CASSHIGQGINNEQFF TGTGCCAGCAGCCATATTGGACAGGGGATCAACAATGAGCAGTTCTTC
TRBJ2-7 . TRBV20-1 . CSATRGGEQYF TGCAGTGCCACCCGGGGAGGCGAGCAGTACTTC
TRBJ2-1 . TRBV18 . CASSPPSGDYNEQFF TGTGCCAGCTCACCACCGTCAGGGGACTACAATGAGCAGTTCTTC
TRBJ1-1 . TRBV24-1 TRBD1 CATSGSPRGRRAFF TGTGCCACCAGTGGGTCCCCCAGGGGGCGTAGAGCTTTCTTT
TRBJ2-7 . TRBV10-3 TRBD2 CAIRPGLAGGGEQYF TGTGCCATCAGACCGGGACTAGCGGGAGGAGGCGAGCAGTACTTC
TRBJ2-7 . TRBV6-6 . CASSLMTAYEQYF TGTGCCAGCAGCCTAATGACAGCCTACGAGCAGTACTTC
TRBJ2-7 once TRBV6-5 TRBD2 CASSYSASGGYEQYF TGTGCCAGCAGTTACTCAGCTAGCGGGGGGTACGAGCAGTACTTC
TRBJ2-1 . TRBV2 . CASSPQGNEQFF TGTGCCAGCAGTCCTCAGGGGAATGAGCAGTTCTTC
TRBJ2-6 once TRBV28 . CASRRSGANVLTF TGTGCCAGTAGGAGATCTGGGGCCAACGTCCTGACTTTC
TRBJ2-2 few TRBV5-1 . CASSRQGITGELFF TGCGCCAGCAGCAGGCAGGGCATCACCGGGGAGCTGTTTTTT
TRBJ2-5 few TRBV18 TRBD1 CASSPSGTGEVPQYF TGTGCCAGCTCACCATCGGGGACAGGGGAAGTTCCCCAGTACTTC
TRBJ2-7 once TRBV28 . CASSVGDITYEQYF TGTGCCAGCTCAGTAGGGGACATCACCTACGAGCAGTACTTC
TRBJ1-4 . TRBV28 . CASSLGQNPRNEKLFF TGTGCCAGCAGTTTAGGGCAAAACCCCCGAAATGAAAAACTGTTTTTT
TRBJ2-3 . TRBV10-3 . CAISEGNADTQYF TGTGCCATCAGTGAGGGCAATGCAGATACGCAGTATTTT
TRBJ1-2 . TRBV18 . CASSPHPGEGYTF TGTGCCAGCTCACCACACCCCGGGGAAGGCTACACCTTC
TRBJ2-2 . TRBV6-5 . CASSRERSTGELFF TGTGCCAGCAGTCGCGAACGGTCTACCGGGGAGCTGTTTTTT
TRBJ1-4 . TRBV15 TRBD1 CATSSGLGQLNEKLFF TGTGCCACCAGCAGCGGCCTGGGACAGCTAAATGAAAAACTGTTTTTT
TRBJ1-4 . TRBV29-1 . CSVLTGGEKLFF TGCAGCGTTCTAACCGGAGGCGAAAAACTGTTTTTT
TRBJ2-7 . TRBV5-1 TRBD1 CASSLTGTGYREQYF TGCGCCAGCAGCTTGACCGGGACAGGGTATCGCGAGCAGTACTTC
TRBJ2-5 . TRBV4-2 TRBD2 CASSLTSVPGETQYF TGTGCCAGCAGCCTAACTAGCGTACCAGGAGAGACCCAGTACTTC
TRBJ2-5 once TRBV11-2 TRBD2 CASSLGARGGPETQYF TGTGCCAGCAGCTTAGGGGCGCGGGGGGGTCCGGAGACCCAGTACTTC
TRBJ1-5 . TRBV15 . CATSKDAGTKNQPQHF TGTGCCACCAGCAAAGATGCGGGGACGAAGAATCAGCCCCAGCATTTT
TRBJ2-3 . TRBV4-3 TRBD2 CASSQGGSGVDTQYF TGCGCCAGCAGCCAAGGGGGTAGCGGGGTTGATACGCAGTATTTT
TRBJ2-5 . TRBV11-2 TRBD1 CASSLVGQAIGTQYF TGTGCCAGCAGCTTAGTCGGACAGGCTATAGGGACCCAGTACTTC
TRBJ1-1 . TRBV18 . CASSLDSLFEAFF TGTGCCAGCTCCCTGGACAGCCTATTTGAAGCTTTCTTT
TRBJ1-5 . TRBV24-1 . CATSPGGLSNQPQHF TGTGCCACCAGTCCCGGCGGCCTAAGCAATCAGCCCCAGCATTTT
TRBJ2-7 . TRBV11-2 TRBD2 CASSYAGLAGTYEQYF TGTGCCAGCAGCTACGCCGGACTAGCGGGGACCTACGAGCAGTACTTC
TRBJ2-1 . TRBV4-1 TRBD2 CASSQGSTSERGYNEQFF TGCGCCAGCAGCCAAGGGTCGACCTCGGAGCGGGGCTACAATGAGCAGTTCTTC
TRBJ2-5 once TRBV10-3 . CAIRDGPGGETQYF TGTGCCATCAGGGACGGCCCTGGGGGGGAGACCCAGTACTTC
TRBJ1-3 . TRBV29-1 . CSALGASGNTIYF TGCAGCGCCCTAGGGGCCTCTGGAAACACCATATATTTT
TRBJ2-1 . TRBV5-6 . CASSTRDWQFF TGTGCCAGCAGCACCCGGGACTGGCAGTTCTTC
TRBJ2-7 . TRBV20-1 TRBD2 CSGAERGEQYF TGCAGTGGAGCTGAGCGGGGCGAGCAGTACTTC
TRBJ1-1 . TRBV4-1 TRBD1 CASSQLDRDAEAFF TGCGCCAGCAGCCAACTCGACAGGGATGCTGAAGCTTTCTTT
TRBJ1-1 . TRBV2 TRBD1 CASSFDRVPNTEAFF TGTGCCAGCAGTTTTGACAGGGTTCCGAACACTGAAGCTTTCTTT
TRBJ1-2 . TRBV4-2 TRBD1 CASSQSGQRSSWGGGYTF TGTGCCAGCAGCCAATCGGGACAGCGATCGTCGTGGGGTGGCGGCTACACCTTC
TRBJ2-6 once TRBV13 TRBD2 CASSLMQRDSLAGALGPGANVLTF TGTGCCAGCAGCTTAATGCAGAGAGACTCACTAGCGGGAGCATTAGGGCCCGGGGCCAACGTCCTGACTTTC